The source of this T cell receptor beta chain is a study of blood T cell repertoires in COVID-19. Overall study: The United States, Italy and Spain supplied acute and convalescent COVID-19 samples.

The CDR3 has 13 amino acids. V gave up 6 bases and J gave up 8 bases, with 14 bases separating them. The participants were between about 18 and 90 years old and came from roughly 24 US areas. In the original workflow: Counts of nucleated cells, estimated from reference gene primer amplification, were obtained. Sequenced by immunoSEQ multiplex PCR; TCRdb stores in-frame clones only, minus some. V, J and clone size were drawn from that table, and D and trimming were deduced from the DNA. The table shows 250,000 to 300,000 clones, with around 80% occurring only once. Sequencing was done on a sample of PBMCs or T cells enriched from blood (not recorded which). This chain links TRBV12-3 or TRBV12-4 with TRBJ2-1; D unclear. The sequence derives from a man aged 25-40 years with acute COVID-19. CDR3 in DNA: TGTGCCAGCAGGTTCTACCAAGTCGATGAGCAGTTCTTC. Its protein product is CASRFYQVDEQFF.